The 18 T cell receptor beta chains below come from one sample, sequenced in a study of cytomegalovirus exposure and HLA in healthy donors. PCR primers comprised 60 Vbeta and 13 Jbeta primers. The protocol was immunoSEQ multiplex PCR, while the TCRdb copy is restricted to in-frame clones and leaves out a portion. The sample carries 45,000 to 60,000 clones, around 70% recorded once. Sample: PBMCs. The receptors were sampled from a man between 18 and 29 years old in good health and CMV-seronegative.

The chain carries TRBV5-4 and TRBJ2-5; 13 bases are shared with TRBD2. Germline V gene sequence: CDR1 SGHNT, CDR2 YYREEE (reference sequence). The CDR3 contains 20 residues. Trimming at V came to 3 bases and at J to 0 bases, leaving 14 bases not matched to a gene. The CDR3: CASSSGTSGIPATYQETQYF. Written as DNA, the CDR3 is TGTGCCAGCAGCTCCGGGACTAGCGGGATTCCGGCCACGTACCAAGAGACCCAGTACTTC.

In DNA, the CDR3 is TGCGCCAGCAGCCCAGGCGTGCAGTCCTTTATCACCTTC. It encodes CASSPGVQSFITF. The chain has TRBV4-3 and TRBJ1-2; no clear D gene. The V end lost 4 bases, the J end lost 13 bases, and 19 bases lay between the germline ends. The germline V gene encodes CDR1 LGHNA and CDR2 YSLEER. The CDR3 runs to 13 residues.

The chain uses TRBV27 and TRBJ2-3; D remains unclear. V was shortened by 6 bases and J by 8 bases, with 12 bases between the two germline ends. The CDR3 length is 12 residues. Germline V lookup: CDR1 MNHEY, CDR2 SMNVEV (reference sequence). The CDR3 reads CASRLPIGTQYF. In nucleotides, the CDR3 is TGTGCCAGCAGACTGCCCATCGGTACGCAGTATTTT.

This chain joins TRBV29-1 and TRBJ2-1; the D is unclear. The germline CDR1 and CDR2 sequences are SQVTM and ANQGSEA. CDR3 length: 11 residues. V was trimmed by 4 bases and J by 3 bases, leaving 4 bases between them. The CDR3: CSVAGYNEQFF. The CDR3, as DNA: TGCAGCGTTGCGGGCTACAATGAGCAGTTCTTC.

The rearrangement links TRBV29-1 to TRBJ2-5, with 7 bases aligning to TRBD2. The CDR3 contains 11 residues. V was pared by 3 bases and J by 7 bases, with 2 bases of the junction left unmatched. Looked up from germline, CDR1 is SQVTM and CDR2 is ANQGSEA. CDR3 sequence reads: CSVDPGGTQYF. The CDR3 DNA reads as TGCAGCGTTGACCCGGGGGGGACCCAGTACTTC.

The chain recombines TRBV4-1 with TRBJ1-2, with no clear D. The V gene lost 2 bases and the J gene lost 4 bases, with 14 bases spanning the gap. The CDR3 runs 15 residues. CDR1 is MGHRA and CDR2 is YSYEKL in the germline V gene. The CDR3 sequence: CASSQWVEVGYGYTF. CDR3 DNA: TGCGCCAGCAGCCAATGGGTAGAGGTTGGCTATGGCTACACCTTC.

J is TRBJ2-1 and V is TRBV9; 10 bases line up with TRBD2. The germline gives CDR1 SGDLS, CDR2 YYNGEE. V lost 2 bases to trimming and J lost 7 bases; unmatched junction nucleotides: 9. The CDR3 totals 16 residues. CDR3 sequence (DNA): TGTGCCAGCAGCGTCCGGACTAGCGGTGGGGAGAATGAGCAGTTCTTC. Its translation: CASSVRTSGGENEQFF.

The chain has TRBV5-1 and TRBJ2-7; 16 bases agree with TRBD2. CDR3 size: 17 residues. Germline V CDR1 and CDR2: SGHRS, YFSETQ. J lost 4 bases, V lost 3 bases, and 7 bases had no gene match. The DNA of the CDR3 is TGCGCCAGCAGCTCCGGGACTAGCGGGAGGGGACTATACGAGCAGTACTTC. This translates into CASSSGTSGRGLYEQYF. Full variable domain (rest looked up from reference TRBV5-1 and TRBJ2-7): KAGVTQTPRYLIKTRGQQVTLSCSPISGHRSVSWYQQTPGQGLQFLFEYFSETQRNKGNFPGRFSGRQFSNSRSEMNVSTLELGDSALYLCASSSGTSGRGLYEQYFGPGTRLTVT.

The genes are TRBV4-3 and TRBJ1-2, with a tentative D call TRBD1 (5 bases). Per germline, CDR1 LGHNA and CDR2 YSLEER. The CDR3 runs 14 residues. Trimming left V 1 base short and J 8 bases short, with 14 bases between. CDR3 coding DNA: TGCGCCAGCAGCCAAGTGTCGAGGGGAGGAGGCTACACCTTC. Translation gives CASSQVSRGGGYTF.

The V and J genes are TRBV6-5 and TRBJ2-7, with D tentatively TRBD1 (6 bases). The V end was cut by 7 bases, the J end by 3 bases, with 13 bases between. CDR3 length: 13 amino acids. CDR1 and CDR2 from the germline V gene are MNHEY and SVGAGI. CDR3 loop: CASTRTAGYEQYF. CDR3 DNA: TGTGCCAGCACCCGGACAGCCGGCTACGAGCAGTACTTC.

The chain uses TRBV6-5 and TRBJ2-7; 9 bases fit TRBD2. The CDR3 consists of 15 residues. Per the germline V gene, CDR1 is MNHEY and CDR2 is SVGAGI. The V segment lost 6 bases and the J segment 6 bases; nucleotides outside the gene matches: 12. CDR3 loop: CASRLVSGRIIEQYF. The CDR3 DNA follows: TGTGCCAGCAGACTAGTTAGCGGGAGAATTATCGAGCAGTACTTC.

This clone occurred a few times. The J gene is TRBJ1-2, the V gene TRBV7-9, with D hard to call. V shed 11 bases and J shed 7 bases, with 17 bases lying between them. Germline lookup yields CDR1 SEHNR and CDR2 FQNEAQ (reference sequence). This CDR3 comprises 12 residues. Here the CDR3 DNA reads TGTGCCTCGCGCGAGGGCATAGGTGGCTACACCTTC. This translates into CASREGIGGYTF.

This clone was seen only a few times. The chain couples TRBV29-1 to TRBJ1-1, with D maybe TRBD1 (6 bases). The CDR3 is made up of 13 amino acids. CDR1 is SQVTM and CDR2 is ANQGSEA in the germline V gene. The V gene lost 5 bases and the J gene lost 5 bases, with 15 bases spanning the gap. The CDR3 nucleotides read TGCAGCGTTCTTCGAGGGGGTCAAACTGAAGCTTTCTTT. This gives the protein CSVLRGGQTEAFF.

The V call is TRBV6-6, the J call TRBJ1-2; no clear D gene. Looked up from germline, CDR1 is MNHNY and CDR2 is SVGAGI (reference sequence). The length of the CDR3 is 12 residues. V dropped 7 bases and J dropped 8 bases, with 14 bases sitting between them. The CDR3 DNA reads as TGTGCCAGCACTCCCCGGAGAGAAGGCTACACCTTC. It is translated as CASTPRREGYTF.

The gene calls are TRBV4-2 and TRBJ1-5; 8 bases align to TRBD1. The CDR3 loop spans 15 amino acids. Germline CDR1 is LGHNA and CDR2 is YNFKEQ. Germline trimming cut 0 bases from V and 4 bases from J; bases unmatched to any gene: 2. This chain's CDR3 is CASSQEQGGNQPQHF. The CDR3 DNA reads TGTGCCAGCAGCCAAGAACAGGGGGGGAATCAGCCCCAGCATTTT.

This chain uses TRBV25-1 with TRBJ1-1, with TRBD1 as a possible D gene (5 bases). Trimming removed 4 bases from V and 1 base from J, with 13 bases in between. Per germline, CDR1 MGHDK and CDR2 SYGVNS. The CDR3 contains 15 residues. CDR3 DNA: TGTGCCAGCAGTGGCCCCACGGGGGGGAACACTGAAGCTTTCTTT. Amino acids: CASSGPTGGNTEAFF.

The V and J genes are TRBV25-1 and TRBJ2-2; 8 bases are a match to TRBD1. The CDR3 is made up of 14 amino acids. Trimming cost V 5 bases and J 3 bases; bases outside gene matches: 2. The germline CDR1 and CDR2 sequences are MGHDK and SYGVNS. The DNA for the CDR3 is TGTGCCAGCAGTCGACAGGGGTACACCGGGGAGCTGTTTTTT. This codes for CASSRQGYTGELFF.

The chain couples TRBV28 to TRBJ2-1; TRBD1 is a possible D gene (7 bases). Trimming took off 6 bases at V and 8 bases at J, with 14 bases between the two ends. The length of the CDR3 is 13 residues. Germline V CDR1 and CDR2: MDHEN, SYDVKM. The DNA of the CDR3 is TGTGCCAGCAGCATTATCAGGGGGGATGAGCAGTTCTTC. It translates to CASSIIRGDEQFF.